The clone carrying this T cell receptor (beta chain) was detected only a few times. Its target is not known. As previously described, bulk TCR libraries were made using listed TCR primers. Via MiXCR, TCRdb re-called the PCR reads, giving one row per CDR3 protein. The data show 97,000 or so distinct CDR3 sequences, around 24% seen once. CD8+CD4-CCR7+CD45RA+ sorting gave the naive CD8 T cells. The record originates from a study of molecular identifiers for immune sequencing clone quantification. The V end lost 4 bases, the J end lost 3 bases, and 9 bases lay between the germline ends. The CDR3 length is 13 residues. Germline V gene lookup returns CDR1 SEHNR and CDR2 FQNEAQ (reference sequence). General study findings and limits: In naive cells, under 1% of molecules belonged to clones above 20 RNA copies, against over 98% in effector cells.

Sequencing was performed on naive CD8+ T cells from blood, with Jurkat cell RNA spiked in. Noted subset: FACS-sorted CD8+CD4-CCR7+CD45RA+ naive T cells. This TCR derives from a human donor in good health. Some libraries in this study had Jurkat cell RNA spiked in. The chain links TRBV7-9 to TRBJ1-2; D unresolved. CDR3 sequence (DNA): TGTGCCAGCAGCTCCGAGACGGACTATGGCTACACCTTC. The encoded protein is CASSSETDYGYTF.